The 2 T cell receptor beta chains presented below share a single source sample, sequenced in a study of shared clonotypes between healthy human individuals. The method was immunoSEQ multiplex PCR; TCRdb's version includes in-frame clones alone and lacks a portion of them. The repertoire includes some 2.4 million clones, 93% of them detected once, and 0.35% to 0.45% sits in the top ten. The sequencing sample was made of naive CD4+ T cells from PBMCs. Subset meaning: CD45RA+ positively selected. These receptors were obtained from a young man in good health. Some clones in this sample may be carry-over from other donors' samples.

The chain is built from TRBV27 and TRBJ1-5, with D possibly being TRBD1 (6 bases). The CDR3 loop spans 14 amino acids. Per germline, CDR1 MNHEY and CDR2 SMNVEV (reference sequence). V was shortened by 7 bases and J by 3 bases, with 13 bases between the two germline ends. CDR3 residues: CASIEDRHNQPQHF. CDR3 coding DNA: TGTGCCAGCATAGAGGACAGACACAATCAGCCCCAGCATTTT.

CDR3 region: CASSQMAGEYEQFF. The CDR3 DNA is TGCGCCAGCAGCCAAATGGCGGGGGAATACGAGCAGTTCTTC. The rearrangement links TRBV4-3 to TRBJ2-1, with 7 bases identical to TRBD2. Germline values: CDR1 LGHNA, CDR2 YSLEER. The ends lost 2 bases at V and 10 bases at J; junction bases unmatched: 8. This CDR3 contains 14 residues.